The 18 T cell receptor beta chains below were found in one sample sequenced in a study of metastatic and nonmetastatic thyroid tumors. All patients were untreated before thyroid surgery. TCRdb re-clonotyped the PCR reads via MiXCR. The table lists 25,000 to 40,000 clones, under 25% of them singletons. The sample consisted of blood. The receptor source for this set is a female donor with papillary thyroid cancer or a benign thyroid nodule (not recorded which). Some clones in this sample may be carry-over from other donors' samples.

This clone was seen a single time. The V and J genes are TRBV5-4 and TRBJ2-7; D possibly corresponds to TRBD1 (6 bases). The V gene lost 4 bases and the J gene lost 3 bases, with 20 bases spanning the gap. Looked up from germline, CDR1 is SGHNT and CDR2 is YYREEE (reference sequence). This CDR3 is 16 amino acids long. The CDR3 loop is CASSDRRTEGFYEQYF. The CDR3 bases are TGTGCCAGCAGCGATAGGAGGACAGAGGGATTCTACGAGCAGTACTTC.

This clone showed up many times. The chain carries TRBV7-3 and TRBJ2-5, with D tentatively TRBD2 (6 bases). Trimming took 1 base from V and 2 from J, leaving 8 bases between them. The CDR3 has 14 amino acids. Germline assignment: CDR1 SGHTA and CDR2 FQGTGA. The CDR3 loop is CASSLNGGQETQYF. CDR3 nucleotide sequence: TGTGCCAGCAGCTTAAATGGGGGGCAAGAGACCCAGTACTTC.

This clone was picked up many times. V and J are TRBV27 and TRBJ2-1; D may be TRBD2 (5 bases). In germline, CDR1 is MNHEY, CDR2 SMNVEV (reference sequence). This CDR3 spans 16 amino acids. Trimming removed 3 bases at V and 0 bases at J, with 12 bases between. CDR3 nucleotide sequence: TGTGCCAGCAGTTTTTTAGGACTTAGCTCCTACAATGAGCAGTTCTTC. Translating gives CASSFLGLSSYNEQFF.

The chain has TRBV30 and TRBJ2-7; 7 nucleotides match TRBD1. The germline V gene encodes CDR1 GTSNPN and CDR2 SVGIG (reference sequence). V lost 1 base to trimming and J lost 2 bases; unmatched junction nucleotides: 5. This CDR3 region has 14 residues. CDR3 in DNA: TGTGCCTGGAGTGGACAGGGAACCCCCTACGAGCAGTACTTC. Encoded protein: CAWSGQGTPYEQYF.

This sequence joins TRBV7-2 and TRBJ1-1; no definite D call. V lost 3 bases and J lost 2, with 7 bases in between. The CDR3 runs to 13 residues. Germline V gives CDR1 SGHTA, CDR2 FQGNSA. The CDR3: CASSFSRNTEAFF. CDR3 sequence (DNA): TGTGCCAGCAGCTTTTCCCGTAACACTGAAGCTTTCTTT.

In its sample, this clone is medium-sized. V usage is TRBV6-2 or TRBV6-3 and J usage is TRBJ2-7, with TRBD1 as a possible D gene (5 bases). The CDR3 is made up of 13 amino acids. The germline V gene has CDR1 MNHEY and CDR2 SVGEGT. V lost 5 bases and J 4 bases, leaving 12 bases between the germline ends. In DNA, the CDR3 is TGTGCCAGCAGTGGGGCCTTGCAATACGAGCAGTACTTC. Amino acid sequence: CASSGALQYEQYF.

In its sample, this clone is medium-sized. This chain connects TRBV10-2 to TRBJ2-1; 7 nucleotides agree with TRBD1. Germline lookup yields CDR1 WSHSY and CDR2 SAAADI. This CDR3 spans 13 amino acids. With V trimmed by 5 bases and J by 6 bases, 4 bases remained unmatched. CDR3 sequence reads: CASSSGTVNEQFF. DNA for the CDR3: TGCGCCAGCAGTTCCGGGACAGTCAATGAGCAGTTCTTC.

This clone is medium-sized (0.01 to 0.1%) within its sample. V and J are TRBV7-2 and TRBJ1-2; D not resolved. V dropped 5 bases and J dropped 8 bases, with 12 bases sitting between them. Germline lookup yields CDR1 SGHTA and CDR2 FQGNSA. The CDR3 spans 12 residues. The chain's CDR3 is CASSPIRVGYTF. CDR3 nucleotides: TGTGCCAGCAGCCCCATACGAGTCGGCTACACCTTC.

In its sample, this clone was seen a few times. The chain is built from TRBV6-1 and TRBJ2-1, with 15 bases aligning to TRBD2. Looked up from germline, CDR1 is MNHNS and CDR2 is SASEGT. This CDR3 region has 15 residues. V lost 6 bases, J lost 6 bases, and 3 bases stayed unmatched. The CDR3 sequence is CASSEGLAGGNEQFF. The CDR3 nucleotides read TGTGCCAGCAGCGAGGGACTAGCGGGAGGCAATGAGCAGTTCTTC.

This clone came up many times. J is TRBJ2-1 and V is TRBV9, with unresolved D. V lost 4 bases to trimming and J lost 1 base, with 3 bases between them. Germline CDR1 and CDR2: SGDLS and YYNGEE. This CDR3 has 12 residues. CDR3 residues: CASSKSYNEQFF. As DNA, the CDR3 is TGTGCCAGCAGCAAATCCTACAATGAGCAGTTCTTC.

The chain carries TRBV11-3 and TRBJ1-2, with TRBD1 as a possible D gene (5 bases). V shed 5 bases and J shed 4 bases, with 11 bases lying between them. CDR1 SGHNT and CDR2 YENEEA come from the germline V gene. This CDR3 has 13 residues. CDR3 in DNA: TGTGCCAGCAGCGTGGGACGGAGCTATGGCTACACCTTC. Protein sequence: CASSVGRSYGYTF.

This clone was recorded at least ten times. This chain uses TRBV2 with TRBJ1-5, with D perhaps matching TRBD1 (5 bases). The CDR3 covers 12 residues. Germline CDR1 is SNHLY and CDR2 is FYNNEI. Trimming removed 5 bases from V and 6 bases from J, with 8 bases in between. The CDR3 coding sequence is TGTGCCAGCAGTCAGGGTGTTCAGCCCCAGCATTTT. Translated, it gives CASSQGVQPQHF. Together with reference TRBV2 and TRBJ1-5, the CDR3 gives the full variable domain: EPEVTQTPSHQVTQMGQEVILRCVPISNHLYFYWYRQILGQKVEFLVSFYNNEISEKSEIFDDQFSVERPDGSNFTLKIRSTKLEDSAMYFCASSQGVQPQHFGDGTRLSIL.

The rearrangement joins TRBV10-2 to TRBJ2-1; 10 bases align to TRBD2. This CDR3 spans 14 amino acids. The germline V gene has CDR1 WSHSY and CDR2 SAAADI. V was clipped by 8 bases and J by 6 bases; unmatched bases: 7. CDR3 region: CASWSGRVSNEQFF. Here the CDR3 DNA reads TGCGCCAGCTGGAGCGGGAGGGTGAGCAATGAGCAGTTCTTC.

This clone was seen many times. The genes are TRBV27 and TRBJ2-7; no clear D. This CDR3 has 11 amino acids. Germline CDR1 is MNHEY and CDR2 is SMNVEV (reference sequence). V lost 5 bases to trimming and J lost 1 base, with 3 bases between them. The CDR3 protein is CASSPSYEQYF. The CDR3 nucleotides are TGTGCCAGCAGTCCGTCCTACGAGCAGTACTTC.

Turning to this clone: Given a much more abundant clone one base away, this may be a read error. V usage is TRBV11-2 and J usage is TRBJ2-5; unclear D gene. Germline V CDR1 and CDR2: SGHAT, FQNNGV. The CDR3 extends over 12 amino acids. The DNA of the CDR3 is TGTGCCAGCAGCTTGCGCCGAGAGACCCAGTGCTTC. It translates to CASSLRRETQCF.

V usage is TRBV4-1 and J usage is TRBJ1-1; D possibly corresponds to TRBD1 (6 bases). Germline CDR1 MGHRA, CDR2 YSYEKL. CDR3 length: 17 residues. Trimming took off 1 base at V and 0 bases at J, with 15 bases between the two ends. CDR3 DNA sequence: TGCGCCAGCAGCCAAGCGGTCGGGGGCGAAATGAACACTGAAGCTTTCTTT. Translated, it gives CASSQAVGGEMNTEAFF.

This clone was picked up many times. The J gene is TRBJ2-2, the V gene TRBV6-1; D may correspond to TRBD1 or TRBD2 (7 bases each). V was pared by 7 bases and J by 6 bases, with 18 bases between. The CDR3 is 15 amino acids. Germline V CDR1 and CDR2: MNHNS, SASEGT. The chain's CDR3 is CASTPGGGRAGELFF. CDR3 DNA sequence: TGTGCCAGCACCCCAGGGGGGGGGCGGGCCGGGGAGCTGTTTTTT.

The chain couples TRBV5-1 to TRBJ1-1; 8 bases fit TRBD1. This CDR3 region has 14 residues. J lost 6 bases, V lost 1 base, and 5 bases had no gene match. CDR1 and CDR2 (germline): SGHRS, YFSETQ. The DNA of the CDR3 is TGCGCCAGCAGCTTGCCAGGGGGCATCGCTGAAGCTTTCTTT. Encoded protein: CASSLPGGIAEAFF. Complete variable domain (other parts from reference TRBV5-1 and TRBJ1-1): KAGVTQTPRYLIKTRGQQVTLSCSPISGHRSVSWYQQTPGQGLQFLFEYFSETQRNKGNFPGRFSGRQFSNSRSEMNVSTLELGDSALYLCASSLPGGIAEAFFGQGTRLTVV.